This T cell receptor beta chain was observed in a study of molecular identifiers for immune sequencing clone quantification. One entry per CDR3 protein results from TCRdb running MiXCR on the PCR reads. This sample carries about 54,000 distinct CDR3 sequences, less than 25% of them seen once, and the ten largest clones take about 1.9%. This clonotype was counted a few times. Naive CD8 libraries used roughly 18,000 to 1,000,000 sorted cells and 10%, 30% or 50% RNA. Sorted naive CD8 T cells were those defined as CD8+CD4-CCR7+CD45RA+. The V and J ends lost 2 bases and 2 bases respectively, with 11 bases between them. Germline CDR1 LGHNA, CDR2 YSLEER. This CDR3 is 15 amino acids long.

J is TRBJ2-3 and V is TRBV4-3; tentative D call: TRBD1 (5 bases). The TCR sequence derives from a human donor in good health. Some libraries in this study had Jurkat cell RNA spiked in. The sample comprised naive CD8+ T cells from blood, with Jurkat cell RNA spiked in. Subset noted: FACS-sorted CD8+CD4-CCR7+CD45RA+ naive T cells. The CDR3 protein is CASSQYDGHTDTQYF. Written as DNA, the CDR3 is TGCGCCAGCAGCCAATACGACGGACACACAGATACGCAGTATTTT.